Shown below are 13 T cell receptor beta chains from a single sample sequenced in a study of shared clonotypes between healthy human individuals. Using immunoSEQ multiplex PCR, the repertoire was profiled, and TCRdb retains in-frame clones only, with some absent. The sample holds some 2.4 million clones, 93% seen once. Sequenced sample: naive CD4+ T cells from PBMCs. The subset is: CD45RA+ positively selected. The origin of the receptors is a man between 18 and 29 years old in good health. Some clones in this sample may be carry-over from other donors' samples.

On this clone itself: The same CDR3 is also encoded by other DNA sequences in this sample. The CDR3 is CSVSTGRTEAFF. CDR3 bases: TGCAGCGTCTCGACAGGTCGTACTGAAGCTTTCTTT. The chain has TRBV29-1 and TRBJ1-1; maybe TRBD1 (6 bases). This CDR3 is 12 amino acids long. The V gene lost 6 bases and the J gene lost 5 bases, with 13 bases spanning the gap. Germline V lookup: CDR1 SQVTM, CDR2 ANQGSEA. Combining the CDR3 with reference TRBV29-1 and TRBJ1-1 gives the whole variable domain SAVISQKPSRDICQRGTSLTIQCQVDSQVTMMFWYRQQPGQSLTLIATANQGSEATYESGFVIDKFPISRPNLTFSTLTVSNMSPEDSSIYLCSVSTGRTEAFFGQGTRLTVV.

V usage is TRBV5-5 and J usage is TRBJ2-7; no clear D gene. The CDR3 runs 14 residues. The germline gives CDR1 SGHKS, CDR2 YYEKEE (reference sequence). V was shortened by 4 bases and J by 0 bases, with 11 bases between the two germline ends. In DNA form, the CDR3 reads TGTGCCAGCAGCCTCCGGGCGGACTCCTACGAGCAGTACTTC. It yields the protein CASSLRADSYEQYF.

The chain links TRBV7-8 to TRBJ2-1; D gene unclear. CDR3 size: 15 residues. CDR1 and CDR2 (germline): SGHVS, FQNEAQ. Trimming cost V 8 bases and J 6 bases, with 20 bases left between them. The CDR3: CASAPGFPGFNEQFF. The CDR3 nucleotides are TGTGCCAGCGCCCCCGGCTTCCCTGGTTTCAATGAGCAGTTCTTC.

The chain uses TRBV5-1 and TRBJ2-1, with 7 bases that match TRBD2. Trimming at V came to 0 bases and at J to 8 bases, leaving 5 bases not matched to a gene. There are 14 residues in the CDR3. Germline CDR1 and CDR2: SGHRS and YFSETQ. CDR3 protein: CASSLDPSGDEQFF. DNA for the CDR3: TGCGCCAGCAGCTTGGACCCTAGCGGCGATGAGCAGTTCTTC.

The gene calls are TRBV7-2 and TRBJ2-7, with 10 bases that match TRBD2. The V segment lost 4 bases and the J segment 3 bases; nucleotides outside the gene matches: 6. The length of the CDR3 is 15 residues. CDR1 is SGHTA, CDR2 FQGNSA, per germline. The CDR3 DNA sequence: TGTGCCAGCAGCTCCGTCCGACTAGCGGGCTACGAGCAGTACTTC. Residues: CASSSVRLAGYEQYF.

The chain combines TRBV28 with TRBJ1-2, with D possibly matching TRBD1 (6 bases). Germline V gene sequence: CDR1 MDHEN, CDR2 SYDVKM. Between the trimmed V and J ends, which lost 3 bases and 8 bases, there was a span of 22 bases. This CDR3 comprises 16 residues. Written as DNA, the CDR3 is TGTGCCAGCAGTTTTTCGACCTGGGGGCGGCAGTGGGGCTACACCTTC. Translation gives CASSFSTWGRQWGYTF.

V is TRBV7-9 and J is TRBJ2-6; possible D gene TRBD1, 5 bases. The V gene's germline CDR1 is SEHNR and CDR2 FQNEAQ (reference sequence). V was pared by 4 bases and J by 4 bases, with 11 bases between. The CDR3 length is 15 residues. The CDR3 bases are TGTGCCAGCAGCTCCCAGGGTCCCGGGGCCAACGTCCTGACTTTC. It encodes CASSSQGPGANVLTF.

The chain combines TRBV7-3 with TRBJ2-3, with 7 bases lining up with TRBD2. The germline CDR1 and CDR2 sequences are SGHTA and FQGTGA. After removal of 4 bases from V and 2 bases from J, the junction contained 6 bases not matched to a gene. CDR3 length equals 15 residues. CDR3 residues: CASSSMGLYTDTQYF. The CDR3 nucleotides read TGTGCCAGCAGCTCGATGGGACTATACACAGATACGCAGTATTTT.

The V call is TRBV4-1, the J call TRBJ1-2; TRBD1 aligns across 7 bases. Germline loops: CDR1 MGHRA, CDR2 YSYEKL. The V and J ends lost 3 bases and 5 bases, in that order; junction bases with no gene match: 6. The CDR3 extends over 14 amino acids. The DNA of the CDR3 is TGCGCCAGCAGCCAGGGGTGGGACAGTTATGGCTACACCTTC. Its translation: CASSQGWDSYGYTF.

The chain joins TRBV5-6 to TRBJ2-2, with D possibly matching TRBD2 (6 bases). The CDR3 has 15 amino acids. Trimming removed 4 bases from V and 5 bases from J, with 15 bases in between. Germline loops: CDR1 SGHDT, CDR2 YYEEEE. CDR3 nucleotide sequence: TGTGCCAGCAGCCCTCGGAGGGCCTTGACCGGGGAGCTGTTTTTT. Protein product: CASSPRRALTGELFF.

V is TRBV11-2 and J is TRBJ2-7; D is undetermined. Germline assignment: CDR1 SGHAT and CDR2 FQNNGV. V dropped 0 bases and J dropped 2 bases, with 11 bases sitting between them. The CDR3 is 15 amino acids. The CDR3 is CASSLDLATPYEQYF. The CDR3 DNA reads TGTGCCAGCAGCTTAGATTTAGCTACGCCCTACGAGCAGTACTTC.

About this clone: Other nucleotide sequences from this sample produce the same CDR3. This chain uses TRBV7-3 with TRBJ2-2; D not certain. Germline CDR1 SGHTA, CDR2 FQGTGA. The CDR3 runs 13 residues. V lost 6 bases to trimming and J lost 5 bases, with 10 bases between them. CDR3 amino acids: CASSSGPTGELFF. The CDR3 DNA sequence: TGTGCCAGCAGTTCCGGACCGACCGGGGAGCTGTTTTTT.

The chain joins TRBV10-2 to TRBJ2-1; 8 positions agree with TRBD2. Germline CDR1 WSHSY, CDR2 SAAADI. The CDR3 is 15 amino acids. Trimming removed 6 bases from V and 7 bases from J; junction bases left unmatched: 11. CDR3 sequence reads: CASRRTSGDGNEQFF. DNA of the CDR3: TGCGCCAGCAGGAGAACTAGCGGTGATGGGAATGAGCAGTTCTTC.